Listed below are T cell receptor beta chains from one sample, sequenced in a study of post-analysis software for immune sequencing data. One entry per CDR3 protein, called by TCRdb with MiXCR from the PCR reads. In the table there are hundreds of thousands of distinct CDR3 sequences, 44% of which are singletons. The sequencing input was blood. The source is a girl between 5 and 17 years old with multiple sclerosis. Both conserved end residues are part of each CDR3. D genes are given only for firm matches. Expanded clones are given a class, and other clones once, few, many or no size at all.

j_gene | v_gene | d_gene | len | abundance | CDR3aa | CDR3nt
TRBJ2-5 | TRBV7-3 | NA | 14 | NA | CASSLNGRGFEQYF | TGTGCCAGCAGCTTAAACGGCAGGGGTTTTGAGCAGTACTTC
TRBJ2-5 | TRBV6-1 | TRBD1 | 13 | once | CASSGDRWETQYF | TGTGCCAGCAGCGGGGACAGGTGGGAGACCCAGTACTTC
TRBJ2-7 | TRBV12-3/TRBV12-4 | NA | 13 | NA | CASSLVRVYEQYF | TGTGCCAGCAGTTTAGTCAGAGTCTACGAGCAGTACTTC
TRBJ2-3 | TRBV7-9 | TRBD2 | 16 | few | CASSLGLAESTDTQYF | TGTGCCAGCAGCTTAGGACTAGCGGAAAGCACAGATACGCAGTATTTT
TRBJ1-5 | TRBV10-3 | TRBD1 | 16 | once | CAISARQGASDRPQHF | TGTGCCATCAGTGCGAGACAGGGGGCTTCCGATCGGCCCCAGCATTTT
TRBJ1-1 | TRBV29-1 | NA | 14 | few | CSVEGLYMNTEAFF | TGCAGCGTTGAAGGGCTGTATATGAACACTGAAGCTTTCTTT
TRBJ1-6 | TRBV12-3/TRBV12-4 | NA | 16 | NA | CASSFMARGRRSPLHF | TGTGCCAGCAGTTTCATGGCCAGGGGTCGTAGGTCACCCCTCCACTTT
TRBJ1-1 | TRBV7-9 | NA | 15 | NA | CASSFLTGLRTEAFF | TGTGCCAGCAGCTTCCTAACAGGGTTACGCACTGAAGCTTTCTTT
TRBJ2-5 | TRBV20-1 | NA | 11 | few | CSARAQETQYF | TGCAGTGCTAGGGCCCAAGAGACCCAGTACTTC
TRBJ2-7 | TRBV5-1 | TRBD2 | 15 | few | CASSLVASGSYEQYF | TGCGCCAGCAGCTTGGTCGCTAGCGGGAGTTACGAGCAGTACTTC
TRBJ2-1 | TRBV4-1 | NA | 15 | few | CASSQENRAYNEQFF | TGCGCCAGCAGCCAAGAGAACAGGGCATACAATGAGCAGTTCTTC
TRBJ2-3 | TRBV12-3/TRBV12-4 | TRBD1 | 17 | few | CASSPTGASTPTDTQYF | TGTGCCAGCAGTCCTACAGGGGCCTCAACCCCTACAGATACGCAGTATTTT
TRBJ2-1 | TRBV5-1 | NA | 13 | NA | CASSLEVVDEQFF | TGCGCCAGCAGCTTGGAGGTAGTCGATGAGCAGTTCTTC
TRBJ2-3 | TRBV2 | TRBD1 | 15 | few | CASSESEGAPDTQYF | TGTGCCAGCAGTGAGAGCGAGGGGGCCCCAGATACGCAGTATTTT
TRBJ2-7 | TRBV4-1 | NA | 15 | few | CASSQGGQSIYEQYF | TGCGCCAGCAGCCAAGGCGGCCAATCCATTTACGAGCAGTACTTC
TRBJ1-2 | TRBV5-1 | NA | 12 | few | CASSEGGAGYTF | TGCGCCAGCAGCGAGGGGGGGGCTGGCTACACCTTC
TRBJ1-2 | TRBV7-8 | NA | 15 | NA | CASSPRFRVGYGYTF | TGTGCCAGCAGCCCCAGATTCCGGGTTGGCTATGGCTACACCTTC
TRBJ2-7 | TRBV4-1 | NA | 15 | few | CASSQGGGLVYEQYF | TGCGCCAGCAGCCAAGGGGGCGGGCTGGTCTACGAGCAGTACTTC
TRBJ2-1 | TRBV12-3/TRBV12-4 | TRBD2 | 16 | NA | CASSLGLAGLNNEQFF | TGTGCCAGCAGTTTAGGCCTAGCGGGACTGAACAATGAGCAGTTCTTC
TRBJ2-1 | TRBV6-5 | NA | 14 | NA | CASATDFSYNEQFF | TGTGCCAGCGCCACTGATTTTTCCTACAATGAGCAGTTCTTC
TRBJ2-7 | TRBV7-3 | NA | 13 | NA | CASSGTMGDEQYF | TGTGCCAGCAGTGGGACAATGGGGGACGAGCAGTACTTC
TRBJ2-7 | TRBV5-6 | TRBD1 | 15 | NA | CASSSYFRDRVERYF | TGTGCCAGCAGCTCTTACTTCCGGGACAGGGTCGAGCGGTACTTC
TRBJ2-1 | TRBV20-1 | TRBD2 | 16 | NA | CSARDPSGGPDNEQFF | TGCAGTGCTAGAGATCCTAGCGGGGGGCCAGACAATGAGCAGTTCTTC
TRBJ1-5 | TRBV20-1 | TRBD1 | 16 | NA | CSARVSGTGGGQPQHF | TGCAGTGCTAGAGTTTCGGGGACAGGGGGCGGCCAGCCCCAGCATTTT
TRBJ2-3 | TRBV6-1 | NA | 16 | NA | CASSGGQGLGADTQYF | TGTGCCAGCAGTGGAGGTCAGGGGCTCGGGGCAGATACGCAGTATTTT
TRBJ2-7 | TRBV12-3/TRBV12-4 | NA | 15 | NA | CASSWGGAVNYEQYF | TGTGCCAGCAGCTGGGGGGGGGCAGTAAACTACGAGCAGTACTTC
TRBJ1-2 | TRBV20-1 | NA | 13 | NA | CSAKGPLHYGYTF | TGCAGTGCCAAAGGACCGCTTCACTATGGCTACACCTTC
TRBJ2-1 | TRBV10-3 | TRBD2 | 16 | few | CAISEPTSGSYNEQFF | TGTGCCATCAGTGAGCCGACTAGCGGGAGCTACAATGAGCAGTTCTTC
TRBJ1-6 | TRBV6-2/TRBV6-3 | NA | 13 | NA | CASSLRGVPPLHF | TGTGCCAGCAGTCTAAGGGGGGTCCCACCCCTCCACTTT
TRBJ2-7 | TRBV10-3 | TRBD2 | 17 | NA | CAISDGSSGMRSYEQYF | TGTGCCATCAGTGACGGCTCCAGCGGGATGCGCTCCTACGAGCAGTACTTC
TRBJ2-3 | TRBV7-9 | TRBD1 | 15 | NA | CASSFYKTGEDTQYF | TGTGCCAGCAGCTTCTACAAAACAGGGGAAGATACGCAGTATTTT
TRBJ2-1 | TRBV12-3/TRBV12-4 | NA | 14 | few | CASSLGRGTNEQFF | TGTGCCAGCAGTTTAGGTCGCGGGACCAATGAGCAGTTCTTC
TRBJ2-3 | TRBV6-1 | TRBD1 | 15 | NA | CASRLGTGATDTQYF | TGTGCCAGCAGATTGGGGACAGGCGCCACAGATACGCAGTATTTT
TRBJ2-5 | TRBV20-1 | NA | 13 | NA | CSAAVGTQETQYF | TGCAGTGCTGCGGTGGGGACACAAGAGACCCAGTACTTC
TRBJ2-7 | TRBV6-6 | TRBD1 | 14 | few | CASSYGQGAYEQYF | TGTGCCAGCAGTTACGGACAGGGGGCCTACGAGCAGTACTTC
TRBJ1-5 | TRBV7-9 | NA | 14 | NA | CASSSGTPGQPQHF | TGTGCCAGCAGCTCTGGGACCCCAGGCCAGCCCCAGCATTTT
TRBJ2-7 | TRBV29-1 | NA | 14 | many | CSVEDPGGAYEQYF | TGCAGCGTTGAAGATCCCGGCGGAGCATACGAGCAGTACTTC
TRBJ2-5 | TRBV7-2 | NA | 14 | few | CASTEAGFQETQYF | TGTGCCAGCACGGAGGCGGGGTTCCAAGAGACCCAGTACTTC
TRBJ1-1 | TRBV4-1 | TRBD1 | 14 | NA | CASRDYRGLTEAFF | TGCGCCAGCAGAGATTACAGGGGGCTTACTGAAGCTTTCTTT
TRBJ1-5 | TRBV4-1 | NA | 15 | NA | CASSLLGLSNQPQHF | TGCGCCAGCAGCCTCCTCGGGCTTAGCAATCAGCCCCAGCATTTT
TRBJ2-5 | TRBV12-3/TRBV12-4 | NA | 14 | NA | CASSLASSVKTQYF | TGTGCCAGCAGTTTAGCGTCTAGCGTAAAGACCCAGTACTTC
TRBJ2-7 | TRBV3-1 | NA | 15 | NA | CASSQRLIGRVEQYF | TGTGCCAGCAGCCAACGTCTAATTGGCAGGGTCGAGCAGTACTTC
TRBJ2-3 | TRBV6-6 | NA | 16 | few | CASSTGLAVVTDTQYF | TGTGCCAGCAGTACTGGGCTAGCTGTGGTCACAGATACGCAGTATTTT
TRBJ2-1 | TRBV6-5 | NA | 16 | NA | CASSSYPVENTGEQFF | TGTGCCAGCAGTTCCTATCCCGTCGAGAACACCGGGGAGCAGTTCTTC
TRBJ1-2 | TRBV12-3/TRBV12-4 | TRBD1 | 14 | NA | CASRGGVIGYGYTF | TGTGCCAGCAGAGGGGGCGTGATCGGCTATGGCTACACCTTC
TRBJ1-1 | TRBV6-5 | NA | 15 | NA | CASSYGTTAGTEAFF | TGTGCCAGCAGTTACGGAACAACCGCTGGAACTGAAGCTTTCTTT
TRBJ2-5 | TRBV5-1 | TRBD2 | 16 | few | CASSPGGGPSQETQYF | TGCGCCAGCAGCCCCGGCGGGGGACCCTCCCAAGAGACCCAGTACTTC
TRBJ2-7 | TRBV7-9 | TRBD2 | 17 | NA | CASSGPGTSGSSYEQYF | TGTGCCAGCAGCGGTCCCGGGACTAGCGGGAGTTCGTACGAGCAGTACTTC
TRBJ2-1 | TRBV7-2 | TRBD2 | 17 | NA | CASSLFRGLAGGPEQFF | TGTGCCAGCAGCTTATTCCGGGGGCTAGCGGGGGGCCCTGAGCAGTTCTTC